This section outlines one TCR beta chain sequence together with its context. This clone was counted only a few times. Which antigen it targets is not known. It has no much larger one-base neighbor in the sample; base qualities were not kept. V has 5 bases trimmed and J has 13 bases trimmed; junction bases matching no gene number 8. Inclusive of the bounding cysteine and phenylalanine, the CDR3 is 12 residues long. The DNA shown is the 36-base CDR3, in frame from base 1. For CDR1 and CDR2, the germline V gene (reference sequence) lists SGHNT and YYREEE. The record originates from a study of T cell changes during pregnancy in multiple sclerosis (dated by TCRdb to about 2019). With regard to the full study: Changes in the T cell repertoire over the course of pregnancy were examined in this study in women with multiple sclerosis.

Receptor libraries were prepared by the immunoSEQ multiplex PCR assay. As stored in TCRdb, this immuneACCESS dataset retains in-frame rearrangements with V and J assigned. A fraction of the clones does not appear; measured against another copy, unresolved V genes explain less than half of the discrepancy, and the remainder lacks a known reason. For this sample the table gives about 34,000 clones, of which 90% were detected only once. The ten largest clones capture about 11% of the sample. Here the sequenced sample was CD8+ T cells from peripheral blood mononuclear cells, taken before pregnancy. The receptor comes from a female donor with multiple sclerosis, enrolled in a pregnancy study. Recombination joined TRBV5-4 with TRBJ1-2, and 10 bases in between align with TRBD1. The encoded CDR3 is CASSFDRGQRTF. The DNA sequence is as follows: TGTGCCAGCAGTTTCGACAGGGGGCAGCGCACCTTC.